The next 5 T cell receptor beta chains were all read from a single sample in a study of T cell responses to AZD1222 COVID-19 vaccine. Profiled with immunoSEQ multiplex PCR; TCRdb holds only in-frame clones, not every one. The repertoire consists of over 100,000 clones, with about 90% occurring once and the leading ten covering 7.5%. The specimen was peripheral blood, collected on day 0 of AZD1222 vaccination. The receptors originated from an adult in good health.

The chain is built from TRBV6-5 and TRBJ2-3; the match to TRBD2 covers 7 bases. With 2 bases clipped from V and 4 bases from J, the junction kept 6 bases outside the gene matches. The germline V gene has CDR1 MNHEY and CDR2 SVGAGI. The CDR3 contains 15 residues. The CDR3 DNA sequence: TGTGCCAGCAGTTACCAAGCGGGAACCCCAGATACGCAGTATTTT. This sequence encodes CASSYQAGTPDTQYF.

The chain links TRBV11-2 to TRBJ2-5; 14 bases are a match to TRBD2. With 5 bases clipped from V and 4 bases from J, the junction kept 6 bases outside the gene matches. The germline gives CDR1 SGHAT, CDR2 FQNNGV. This CDR3 has 16 residues. CDR3 sequence: CASSPGTSGGRETQYF. CDR3 sequence (DNA): TGTGCCAGCAGCCCCGGGACTAGCGGGGGTCGAGAGACCCAGTACTTC.

The CDR3 DNA sequence: TGCGCCAGCAGCTTTAGGAGCGGGAGGTTGGATGAGCAGTTCTTC. Amino acid sequence: CASSFRSGRLDEQFF. The chain uses TRBV5-1 and TRBJ2-1; 9 nucleotides agree with TRBD2. Germline V gene lookup returns CDR1 SGHRS and CDR2 YFSETQ. V dropped 2 bases and J dropped 8; count of bases not matched to a gene: 8. CDR3 length equals 15 residues.

V gene TRBV18 combines with J gene TRBJ2-2; D not certain. Trimming took off 0 bases at V and 8 bases at J, with 13 bases between the two ends. This CDR3 has 15 residues. CDR1 is KGHSH and CDR2 is LQKENI in the germline V gene. CDR3 coding DNA: TGTGCCAGCTCACCACCAGCAAGTAAACAGGGGGAGCTGTTTTTT. Translating it yields CASSPPASKQGELFF.

The chain joins TRBV5-4 to TRBJ2-3, with D possibly matching TRBD1 (5 bases). This CDR3 contains 13 residues. Trimming cost V 2 bases and J 1 base, with 5 bases left between them. Germline-derived CDR1 and CDR2 are SGHNT and YYREEE (reference sequence). CDR3 sequence reads: CASSFRGTDTQYF. CDR3 in DNA: TGTGCCAGCAGCTTCAGGGGCACAGATACGCAGTATTTT.